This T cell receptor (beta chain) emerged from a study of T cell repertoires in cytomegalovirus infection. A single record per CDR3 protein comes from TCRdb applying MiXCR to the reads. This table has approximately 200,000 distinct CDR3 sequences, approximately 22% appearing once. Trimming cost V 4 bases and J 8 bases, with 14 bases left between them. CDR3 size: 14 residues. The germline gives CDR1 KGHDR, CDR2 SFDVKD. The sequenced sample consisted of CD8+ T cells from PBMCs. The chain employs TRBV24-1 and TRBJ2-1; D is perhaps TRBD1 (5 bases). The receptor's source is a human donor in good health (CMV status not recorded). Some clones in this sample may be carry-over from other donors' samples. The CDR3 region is CATSDPDSVHEQFF. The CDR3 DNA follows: TGTGCCACCAGTGACCCCGACAGCGTACATGAGCAGTTCTTC.